This T cell receptor (beta chain) was recovered during a study of blood T cell repertoires in COVID-19. Turning to the study itself: Nucleic acid was either cDNA or gDNA, and it came from T cells, B-cell-depleted T cells, or PBMCs.

Per the study methods: Nucleated cell counts were estimated from reference gene primer amplification. Sequencing used immunoSEQ multiplex PCR; TCRdb keeps in-frame clones, though not all of them. The V and J calls and clone size are taken from that table; D and trimming were inferred from the DNA. The sample records fewer than 200,000 clones, more than 75% being singletons. Looked up from germline, CDR1 is SGHNT and CDR2 is YYREEE (reference sequence). This CDR3 has 18 amino acids. The junction had 15 bases not matched to a gene; V was cut back by 4 bases and J by 2 bases. Seattle cases were enrolled at active infection and followed longitudinally.

The sequence derives from a woman aged 60-75 years with COVID-19, enrolled during active disease. The chain uses TRBV5-4 and TRBJ2-3, with 8 bases fitting TRBD1. The sequenced sample was peripheral blood. DNA for the CDR3: TGTGCCAGCAGCCGAGACCCCAGGGGGCGGTATTACACAGATACGCAGTATTTT. Protein product: CASSRDPRGRYYTDTQYF.